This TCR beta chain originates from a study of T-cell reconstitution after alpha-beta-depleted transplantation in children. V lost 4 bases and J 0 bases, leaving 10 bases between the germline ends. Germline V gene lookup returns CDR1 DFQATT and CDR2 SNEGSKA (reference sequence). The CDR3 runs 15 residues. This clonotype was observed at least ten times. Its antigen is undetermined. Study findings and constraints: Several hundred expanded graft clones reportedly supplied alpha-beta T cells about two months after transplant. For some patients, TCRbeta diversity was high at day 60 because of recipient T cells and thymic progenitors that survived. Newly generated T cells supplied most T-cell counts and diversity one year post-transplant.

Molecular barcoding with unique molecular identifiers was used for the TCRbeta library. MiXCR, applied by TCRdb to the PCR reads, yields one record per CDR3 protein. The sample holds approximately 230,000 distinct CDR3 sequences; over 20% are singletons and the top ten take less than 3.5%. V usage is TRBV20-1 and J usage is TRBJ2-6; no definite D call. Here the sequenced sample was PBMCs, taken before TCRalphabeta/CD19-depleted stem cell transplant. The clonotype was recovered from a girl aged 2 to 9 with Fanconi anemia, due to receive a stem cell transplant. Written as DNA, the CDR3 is TGCAGTGCTACGTACGGAATCTCTGGGGCCAACGTCCTGACTTTC. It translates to CSATYGISGANVLTF.